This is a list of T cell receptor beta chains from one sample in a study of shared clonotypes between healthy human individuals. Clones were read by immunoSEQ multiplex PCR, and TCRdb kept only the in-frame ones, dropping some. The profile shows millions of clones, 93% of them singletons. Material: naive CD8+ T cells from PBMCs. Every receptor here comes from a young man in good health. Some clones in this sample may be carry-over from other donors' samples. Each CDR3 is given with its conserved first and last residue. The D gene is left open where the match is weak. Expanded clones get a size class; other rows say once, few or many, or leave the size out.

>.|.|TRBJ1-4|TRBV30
TGTGCCTGGAGTGACCACGACAGTACTCTTAATGAAAAACTGTTTTTT
CAWSDHDSTLNEKLFF
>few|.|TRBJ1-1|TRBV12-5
TGTGCTAGTGGTTTGGCTGTAGGGGAGAACACTGAAGCTTTCTTT
CASGLAVGENTEAFF
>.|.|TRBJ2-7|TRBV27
TGTGCCAGCAGTTTAAGTCGACAGGGAGGCTACGAGCAGTACTTC
CASSLSRQGGYEQYF
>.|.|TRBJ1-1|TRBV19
TGTGCCAGTAGCCTCACGGCCAGGGGCACTGAAGCTTTCTTT
CASSLTARGTEAFF
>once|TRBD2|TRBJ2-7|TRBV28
TGTGCCAGCATACGGACGGGAGGGCCCTCCGACGAGCAGTACTTC
CASIRTGGPSDEQYF
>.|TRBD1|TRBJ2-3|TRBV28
TGTGCCAGCAGAGGGACAGGGCTCGTAGATACGCAGTATTTT
CASRGTGLVDTQYF
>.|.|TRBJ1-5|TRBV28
TGTGCCAGCAGGGAGGGGACACTCACCCAGCCCCAGCATTTT
CASREGTLTQPQHF
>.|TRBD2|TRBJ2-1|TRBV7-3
TGTGCCAGCAGCTTAACGGGACTAGCGGGGAATGAGCAGTTCTTC
CASSLTGLAGNEQFF
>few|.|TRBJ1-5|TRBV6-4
TGTGCCAGCAGTGGTCTTATCAGGGCCAGCAATCAGCCCCAGCATTTT
CASSGLIRASNQPQHF
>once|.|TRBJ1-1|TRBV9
TGTGCCAGCAGCGCGCCCGGGACTTCCCCCGAAGCTTTCTTT
CASSAPGTSPEAFF
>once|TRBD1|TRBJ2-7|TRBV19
TGTGCCAGTAGTATTGGGTCAGGGGGCGCCTGGGACGAGCAGTACTTC
CASSIGSGGAWDEQYF
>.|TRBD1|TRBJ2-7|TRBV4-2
TGTGCCAGCAGCCAAGACCACGGGACAGGGCAAGAGCAGTACTTC
CASSQDHGTGQEQYF
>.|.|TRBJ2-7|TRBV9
TGTGCCAGCAGCGTAGTAGGTACGGCACGTAGCGGAGAGCAGTACTTC
CASSVVGTARSGEQYF
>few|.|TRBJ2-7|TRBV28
TGTGCCAGCAGTTTGGGCACCGAGCAGTACTTC
CASSLGTEQYF
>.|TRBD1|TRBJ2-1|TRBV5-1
TGCGCCAGCAGCTTGAATACGGGACAGTTGAGCTCCTACAATGAGCAGTTCTTC
CASSLNTGQLSSYNEQFF
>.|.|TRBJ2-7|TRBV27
TGTGCCAGCAGTTTGTCGGTCGGTCTCTCCTACGAGCAGTACTTC
CASSLSVGLSYEQYF
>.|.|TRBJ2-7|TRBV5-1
TGCGCCAGCAGCAACCGGGACGGAAGCTCCTACGAGCAGTACTTC
CASSNRDGSSYEQYF
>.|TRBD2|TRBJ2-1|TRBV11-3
TGTGCCAGCAGCCCCAACCCGGGACTAGCGGGGGACAGTGAGCAGTTCTTC
CASSPNPGLAGDSEQFF
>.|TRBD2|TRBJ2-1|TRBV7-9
TGTGCCAGCAGCCCCCCCTCGGCTAGCGGGTATAACTACAATGAGCAGTTCTTC
CASSPPSASGYNYNEQFF
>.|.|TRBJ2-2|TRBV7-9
TGTGCCAGCAGCTTATCGCCGGTCACCGGGGAGCTGTTTTTT
CASSLSPVTGELFF
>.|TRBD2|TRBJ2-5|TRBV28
TGTGCCAGCAGTTTCCCCCCAGCGGGAGAGTGGGACCAAGAGACCCAGTACTTC
CASSFPPAGEWDQETQYF
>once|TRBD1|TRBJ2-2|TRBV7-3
TGTGCCAGCAGCCCCCACCTTACAGGGGCCAACGGGGAGCTGTTTTTT
CASSPHLTGANGELFF
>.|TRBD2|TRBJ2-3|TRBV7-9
TGTGCCAGCAGCAAAAATCTAGCGGGAGCTGCCACAGATACGCAGTATTTT
CASSKNLAGAATDTQYF
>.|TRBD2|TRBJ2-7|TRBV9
TGTGCCAGCAGCGTAGAAGCGGGAGGGCCTCATTACGAGCAGTACTTC
CASSVEAGGPHYEQYF
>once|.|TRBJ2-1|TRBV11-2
TGTGCCAGCAGCTTAGGGGCTAGCCTGTCCGATGAGCAGTTCTTC
CASSLGASLSDEQFF
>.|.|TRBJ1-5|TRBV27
TGTGCCAGCAGCCCGCGGGGAGGGGTTCAGCCCCAGCATTTT
CASSPRGGVQPQHF
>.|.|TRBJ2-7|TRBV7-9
TGTGCCAGCAGCGTAAGCTACGAGCAGTACTTC
CASSVSYEQYF
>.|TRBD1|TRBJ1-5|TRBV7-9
TGTGCCAGCAGCTTAGGCTTGGGACAGGGATCTTGGGACAATCAGCCCCAGCATTTT
CASSLGLGQGSWDNQPQHF
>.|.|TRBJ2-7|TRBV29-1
TGCAGCGTTGAAGGGGCTCTTGAACAGGGTGCCCCCTACGAGCAGTACTTC
CSVEGALEQGAPYEQYF
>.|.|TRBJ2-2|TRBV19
TGTGCCACCCTAAAGATGGGCACCGGGGAGCTGTTTTTT
CATLKMGTGELFF
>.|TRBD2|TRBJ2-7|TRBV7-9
TGTGCCAGCACCGAAGGACTAGCTGGCGAGCAGTACTTC
CASTEGLAGEQYF
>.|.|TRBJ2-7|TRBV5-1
TGCGCCAGCAGCTTGGATAGTAGCGACCATTACGAGCAGTACTTC
CASSLDSSDHYEQYF
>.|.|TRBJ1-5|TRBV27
TGTGCCAGCAGTTTATGGGCAGGCTCCAATCAGCCCCAGCATTTT
CASSLWAGSNQPQHF
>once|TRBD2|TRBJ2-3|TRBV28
TGTGCCAGCAGGCCCTCCGGGACTAGAATGTATTTT
CASRPSGTRMYF
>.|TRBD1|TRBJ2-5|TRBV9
TGTGCCAGCAGCGTAGGGGCTGGGACAGCGCTAGAGACCCAGTACTTC
CASSVGAGTALETQYF
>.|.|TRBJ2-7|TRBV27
TGTGCCAGCAGTTTGGCGGGGTACGAGCAGTACTTC
CASSLAGYEQYF
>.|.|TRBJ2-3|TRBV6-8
TGTGCCAGCACCCCACCACTGGGGGGACTCACAGATACGCAGTATTTT
CASTPPLGGLTDTQYF
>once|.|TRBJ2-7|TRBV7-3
TGTGCCAGCAGCCCTGGCAGTGGCCCCTACGAGCAGTACTTC
CASSPGSGPYEQYF
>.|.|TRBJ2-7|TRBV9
TGTGCCAGCAGCCCCTCCCCAGGATACGAGCAGTACTTC
CASSPSPGYEQYF
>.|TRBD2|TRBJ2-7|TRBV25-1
TGTGCCAGCCTTGGACTAGCGGGAGACAACGAGCAGTACTTC
CASLGLAGDNEQYF
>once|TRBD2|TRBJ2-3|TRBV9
TGTGCCAGCAGTACTAGCGGGGTCAGCACAGATACGCAGTATTTT
CASSTSGVSTDTQYF
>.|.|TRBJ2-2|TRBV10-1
TGCGCCAGCAGTGAGTTCCCACTACTAACGGGAGAGTCCACCGGGGAGCTGTTTTTT
CASSEFPLLTGESTGELFF
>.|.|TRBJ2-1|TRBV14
TGTGCCAGCAGCCAAGATATAAGGGGCGTTGGCAATGAGCAGTTCTTC
CASSQDIRGVGNEQFF
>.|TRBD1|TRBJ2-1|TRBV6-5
TGTGCCAGCAGTTTGGGACAGCTCAATGAGCAGTTCTTC
CASSLGQLNEQFF
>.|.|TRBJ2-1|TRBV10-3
TGTGCCATCAGTGACCTACAGGGTCTAACCACTGAGCAGTTCTTC
CAISDLQGLTTEQFF
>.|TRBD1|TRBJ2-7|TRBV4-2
TGTGCCAGCAGCCAACATCCGGGACAGGGGGCGGACGAGCAGTACTTC
CASSQHPGQGADEQYF
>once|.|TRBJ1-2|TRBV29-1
TGCAGCGTTGAAGAAGGTGGCGGTGACTATGGCTACACCTTC
CSVEEGGGDYGYTF
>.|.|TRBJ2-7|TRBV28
TGTGCCAGCAGTTTACAGGAAGTCTCCTACGAGCAGTACTTC
CASSLQEVSYEQYF
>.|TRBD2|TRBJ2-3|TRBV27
TGTGCCAGCAGTTTATCCGGCGGGAGACGCACAGATACGCAGTATTTT
CASSLSGGRRTDTQYF
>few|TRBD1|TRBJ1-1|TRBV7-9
TGTGCCAGCAGACAAACAGGGGGCTCGGGTGAAGCTTTCTTT
CASRQTGGSGEAFF